These 32 T cell receptor beta chains were all obtained from the same sample, sequenced in a study of identical twins. MiXCR, applied by TCRdb to the 5' RACE reads, yields one record per CDR3 protein. The sample has 500,000 to 600,000 distinct CDR3 sequences, approximately 22% seen once; the top ten hold 0.91%. This same sample was also part of a study on T cells expressing NK-cell markers.

The sequenced sample was CD4+ T cells sorted from blood. These receptors came from a woman between 18 and 29 years old in good health.

This clonotype has a handful of counts. This chain links TRBV15 with TRBJ2-5; a possible D gene is TRBD2 (6 bases). The CDR3 is 15 amino acids. CDR1 and CDR2 from the germline V gene are LNHNV and YYDKDF (reference sequence). V gave up 0 bases and J gave up 9 bases, with 17 bases separating them. DNA for the CDR3: TGTGCCACCAGCAGAGACCGGGACTCCGGTCGGGCCCAGTACTTC. Its translation is CATSRDRDSGRAQYF. The full variable domain, rest sourced from reference TRBV15 and TRBJ2-5, is DAMVIQNPRYQVTQFGKPVTLSCSQTLNHNVMYWYQQKSSQAPKLLFHYYDKDFNNEADTPDNFQSRRPNTSFCFLDIRSPGLGDTAMYLCATSRDRDSGRAQYFGPGTRLLVL.

This clonotype has only a few counts. The chain joins TRBV20-1 to TRBJ2-7; 11 nucleotides match TRBD1. CDR1 and CDR2 (germline): DFQATT, SNEGSKA (reference sequence). The CDR3 is 14 residues long. Losses at the gene ends were 3 bases for V and 3 bases for J; bases not matched to a gene: 4. Here the CDR3 reads CSASGTGGFYEQYF. The CDR3 nucleotides are TGCAGTGCTAGCGGGACAGGGGGTTTCTACGAGCAGTACTTC.

The genes are TRBV29-1 and TRBJ2-1; 9 bases are a match to TRBD2. Germline V gives CDR1 SQVTM, CDR2 ANQGSEA. The CDR3 runs 13 residues. J gave up 4 bases and V 6 bases, and 4 bases lay outside the gene matches. DNA for the CDR3: TGCAGCGTGTGGACTAGCGTATACAATGAGCAGTTCTTC. It is translated as CSVWTSVYNEQFF.

V gene TRBV7-2 combines with J gene TRBJ2-5; the D call may be TRBD1 or TRBD2 (5 bases each). Deletions cut 6 bases from V and 1 base from J, with 12 bases between. This CDR3 spans 14 amino acids. Germline loops: CDR1 SGHTA, CDR2 FQGNSA. The DNA for the CDR3 is TGTGCCAGCAGACCGCCGGGACGCCAAGAGACCCAGTACTTC. Protein product: CASRPPGRQETQYF.

This clonotype came up a few times. The chain links TRBV6-5 to TRBJ2-3; 7 positions agree with TRBD2. The J segment lost 0 bases and the V segment lost 3 bases, leaving 6 bases of the junction unmatched. The CDR3 consists of 16 residues. Per germline, CDR1 MNHEY and CDR2 SVGAGI. The CDR3 here is CASSYWSGTSTDTQYF. CDR3 DNA sequence: TGTGCCAGCAGTTATTGGAGCGGGACTAGCACAGATACGCAGTATTTT.

This clonotype was found a few times. The J gene is TRBJ2-7, the V gene TRBV5-1, with D perhaps TRBD2 (5 bases). V was pared by 4 bases and J by 0 bases, with 11 bases between. The CDR3 sequence is 14 residues long. Germline V lookup: CDR1 SGHRS, CDR2 YFSETQ. The CDR3 nucleotides read TGCGCCAGCAGCCCCCCAGGACTCTCCTACGAGCAGTACTTC. Protein: CASSPPGLSYEQYF. The complete variable domain, with remaining parts taken from reference TRBV5-1 and TRBJ2-7, reads KAGVTQTPRYLIKTRGQQVTLSCSPISGHRSVSWYQQTPGQGLQFLFEYFSETQRNKGNFPGRFSGRQFSNSRSEMNVSTLELGDSALYLCASSPPGLSYEQYFGPGTRLTVT.

V and J are TRBV9 and TRBJ1-6; maybe TRBD1 (6 bases). V lost 2 bases to trimming and J lost 7 bases, with 10 bases between them. Looked up from germline, CDR1 is SGDLS and CDR2 is YYNGEE. The CDR3 contains 14 residues. The CDR3 bases are TGTGCCAGCAGCGTCTCTACAGGGAATTCACCCCTCCACTTT. It codes for CASSVSTGNSPLHF. Combining the CDR3 with reference TRBV9 and TRBJ1-6 gives the whole variable domain DSGVTQTPKHLITATGQRVTLRCSPRSGDLSVYWYQQSLDQGLQFLIQYYNGEERAKGNILERFSAQQFPDLHSELNLSSLELGDSALYFCASSVSTGNSPLHFGNGTRLTVT.

The table lists this clonotype with many counts. The rearrangement uses TRBV12-3 or TRBV12-4 and TRBJ1-2; 8 nucleotides align to TRBD1. This CDR3 contains 16 residues. The V gene end was trimmed by 7 bases and the J gene end by 6 bases; junction bases not matched to a gene: 16. The CDR3 region has the DNA TGTGCCAGCATGCGGGGAGCCGGACAGGGTATAAATGGCTACACCTTC. This gives the protein CASMRGAGQGINGYTF.

In its sample, this clonotype was seen a few times. CDR3 nucleotide sequence: TGCAGTGCCGGAGGGCGGGCCAAAAACATTCAGTACTTC. This encodes CSAGGRAKNIQYF. The V call is TRBV20-1, the J call TRBJ2-4, with D tentatively TRBD2 (6 bases). The CDR3 loop spans 13 amino acids. Deletions cut 6 bases from V and 1 base from J, with 10 bases between. In germline, CDR1 is DFQATT, CDR2 SNEGSKA (reference sequence).

This clonotype was seen only a few times. The rearrangement joins TRBV7-2 to TRBJ2-5; D ambiguous. V lost 5 bases to trimming and J lost 9 bases, with 13 bases between them. Germline V lookup: CDR1 SGHTA, CDR2 FQGNSA. The CDR3 covers 12 residues. CDR3 coding DNA: TGTGCCAGCAGCAAAGAGACTTTCGCCCAGTACTTC. This sequence encodes CASSKETFAQYF.

This clonotype was found a few times. The J gene is TRBJ2-1, the V gene TRBV4-3; perhaps TRBD2 as D (6 bases). The CDR3 contains 16 residues. The germline V gene has CDR1 LGHNA and CDR2 YSLEER. With 2 bases removed from V and 1 base from J, the gap between germline ends came to 12 bases. The CDR3 nucleotides are TGCGCCAGCAGCCAAATCGGCGCGGGGTCCTACAATGAGCAGTTCTTC. Its translation: CASSQIGAGSYNEQFF.

This clonotype appeared many times. An end of the junction differs from the germline gene, which may be a read error. The chain is built from TRBV20-1 and TRBJ2-1, with D perhaps TRBD2 (6 bases). Per the germline V gene, CDR1 is DFQATT and CDR2 is SNEGSKA (reference sequence). The CDR3 spans 11 residues. CDR3 bases: TGCAGTGCTACCTTCCGGGACTCCAAAATCTTC. Translation gives CSATFRDSKIF.

The chain carries TRBV7-2 and TRBJ2-5; TRBD2 agrees at 8 bases. In germline, CDR1 is SGHTA, CDR2 FQGNSA. Trimming cost V 2 bases and J 4 bases; bases outside gene matches: 9. This CDR3 spans 16 amino acids. CDR3 sequence: CASSLMSGGRGETQYF. CDR3 coding DNA: TGTGCCAGCAGCTTAATGTCGGGAGGGCGCGGAGAGACCCAGTACTTC.

V and J are TRBV11-3 and TRBJ2-5; 7 nucleotides line up with TRBD2. CDR1 is SGHNT and CDR2 is YENEEA in the germline V gene. After removal of 3 bases from V and 5 bases from J, the junction contained 6 bases not matched to a gene. This CDR3 is built from 14 residues. In nucleotides, the CDR3 is TGTGCCAGCAGCTTGGGAGGGGATGGGGAGACCCAGTACTTC. The encoded protein is CASSLGGDGETQYF.

Only a few counts were recorded for this clonotype. J is TRBJ1-5 and V is TRBV20-1, with a possible D match to TRBD1 (6 bases). Trimming shortened V by 6 bases and J by 7 bases, and 19 bases separated the two germline ends. The CDR3 length is 14 residues. CDR1 and CDR2 (germline): DFQATT, SNEGSKA (reference sequence). CDR3 protein: CSAVTGTWRQPQHF. CDR3 sequence (DNA): TGCAGTGCCGTTACAGGGACGTGGAGGCAGCCCCAGCATTTT.

This clonotype was seen a handful of times. J is TRBJ1-5 and V is TRBV29-1, with D unresolved. The CDR3 runs 13 residues. With 4 bases removed from V and 2 bases from J, the gap between germline ends came to 9 bases. Germline V gene data show CDR1 as SQVTM and CDR2 as ANQGSEA. CDR3 loop: CSVGGNRNQPQHF. The DNA of the CDR3 is TGCAGCGTTGGGGGAAACCGCAATCAGCCCCAGCATTTT.

This clonotype was counted a few times. The rearrangement links TRBV6-2 or TRBV6-3 to TRBJ1-5, with D perhaps TRBD1 (6 bases). The CDR3 totals 14 residues. The V and J ends lost 4 bases and 7 bases respectively, with 14 bases between them. The germline V gene has CDR1 MNHEY and CDR2 SVGEGT. Here the CDR3 reads CASSSYREDQPQHF. The CDR3, as DNA: TGTGCCAGCAGTTCTTACAGGGAGGACCAGCCCCAGCATTTT.

The V gene is TRBV2, the J gene TRBJ2-7; 11 bases line up with TRBD1. V was pared by 4 bases and J by 6 bases, with 8 bases of the junction left unmatched. The V gene's germline CDR1 is SNHLY and CDR2 FYNNEI. This CDR3 is built from 15 residues. CDR3 sequence reads: CASSVAGTGGSEQYF. The CDR3 DNA follows: TGTGCCAGCAGTGTAGCCGGGACAGGGGGGAGCGAGCAGTACTTC.

The V call is TRBV10-3, the J call TRBJ1-2, with 9 positions matching TRBD1. This CDR3 is 15 amino acids long. The ends lost 3 bases at V and 6 bases at J; junction bases unmatched: 8. Germline-derived CDR1 and CDR2 are ENHRY and SYGVKD. The CDR3 protein is CAISDEDRGKDGYTF. The DNA of the CDR3 is TGTGCCATCAGTGATGAGGACAGGGGAAAGGATGGCTACACCTTC.

The chain links TRBV11-1 to TRBJ2-5; the match to TRBD2 covers 11 bases. Germline V gene data show CDR1 as SGHAT and CDR2 as FQDESV (reference sequence). The CDR3 has 20 residues. With 4 bases clipped from V and 2 bases from J, the junction kept 18 bases outside the gene matches. The CDR3 protein is CASSSHRRGLAGGLQETQYF. The CDR3 DNA reads as TGTGCCAGCAGCTCGCACCGACGTGGGCTAGCGGGGGGCTTGCAAGAGACCCAGTACTTC.

This chain links TRBV7-3 with TRBJ1-5, with D unresolved. This CDR3 comprises 13 residues. Germline loops: CDR1 SGHTA, CDR2 FQGTGA. The germline V and J ends were trimmed by 5 bases and 11 bases, with 16 bases remaining between them. The CDR3 sequence: CASSLSGGLSQHF. For the CDR3, the DNA is TGTGCCAGCAGCCTCTCCGGAGGTTTGTCCCAGCATTTT.

This clonotype was found a few times. The CDR3: CASGAGGRLQETQYF. CDR3 DNA sequence: TGTGCCAGCGGGGCGGGCGGCAGGCTCCAAGAGACCCAGTACTTC. The chain joins TRBV12-3 or TRBV12-4 to TRBJ2-5; D tentatively reads TRBD1 or TRBD2 (5 bases each). Between the trimmed V and J ends, which lost 8 bases and 1 base, there was a span of 17 bases. This CDR3 spans 15 amino acids.

This clonotype came up a few times. The rearrangement joins TRBV12-3 or TRBV12-4 to TRBJ1-1; 8 nucleotides align to TRBD1. The CDR3 sequence is 15 residues long. Trimming cost V 4 bases and J 0 bases; bases outside gene matches: 4. The CDR3 here is CASSYHRGLNTEAFF. The CDR3 DNA reads TGTGCCAGCAGTTACCACAGGGGGTTGAACACTGAAGCTTTCTTT.

The rearrangement joins TRBV20-1 to TRBJ2-7; TRBD1 is a possible D gene (5 bases). Germline V gene data show CDR1 as DFQATT and CDR2 as SNEGSKA (reference sequence). The CDR3 loop spans 15 amino acids. Trimming pared 6 bases from V and 0 bases from J, leaving 18 bases between. CDR3 sequence reads: CSAPALDRNSYEQYF. As DNA, the CDR3 is TGCAGTGCCCCCGCCCTAGACAGAAACTCCTACGAGCAGTACTTC.

In this sample, this clonotype turned up a few times. The chain has TRBV24-1 and TRBJ2-1; TRBD2 might be the D (5 bases). V gave up 2 bases and J gave up 3 bases, with 13 bases separating them. This CDR3 region has 16 residues. The germline V gene has CDR1 KGHDR and CDR2 SFDVKD. CDR3 nucleotide sequence: TGTGCCACCAGTGATTCCATCCCGGGGAGCTACAATGAGCAGTTCTTC. It is translated as CATSDSIPGSYNEQFF.

This clonotype was seen a few times. This chain joins TRBV4-1 and TRBJ2-1, with 7 bases lining up with TRBD2. V dropped 0 bases and J dropped 2; count of bases not matched to a gene: 4. This CDR3 region has 16 residues. Per germline, CDR1 MGHRA and CDR2 YSYEKL. The CDR3 spells CASSQDGAGAYNEQFF. In DNA, the CDR3 is TGCGCCAGCAGCCAAGATGGCGCGGGAGCCTACAATGAGCAGTTCTTC.

The chain links TRBV5-1 to TRBJ2-3; 8 bases agree with TRBD2. The CDR3 sequence is 16 residues long. Germline CDR1 SGHRS, CDR2 YFSETQ. J lost 4 bases, V lost 0 bases, and 7 bases had no gene match. This chain's CDR3 is CASSLAGRGVPDTQYF. The DNA for the CDR3 is TGCGCCAGCAGCTTGGCCGGGAGGGGAGTGCCAGATACGCAGTATTTT.

J is TRBJ1-1 and V is TRBV28; the match to TRBD1 covers 8 bases. This CDR3 contains 18 residues. After removal of 3 bases from V and 4 bases from J, the junction contained 16 bases not matched to a gene. Germline-derived CDR1 and CDR2 are MDHEN and SYDVKM. DNA for the CDR3: TGTGCCAGCAGTTTCCCCACCGGACAGGGTGTACGGGGCACTGAAGCTTTCTTT. Encoded protein: CASSFPTGQGVRGTEAFF. The full variable domain, in which reference TRBV28 and TRBJ1-1 provide the parts outside the CDR3, is DVKVTQSSRYLVKRTGEKVFLECVQDMDHENMFWYRQDPGLGLRLIYFSYDVKMKEKGDIPEGYSVSREKKERFSLILESASTNQTSMYLCASSFPTGQGVRGTEAFFGQGTRLTVV.

The genes are TRBV6-5 and TRBJ2-7; 8 bases match TRBD2. The germline V gene encodes CDR1 MNHEY and CDR2 SVGAGI. Trimming removed 2 bases from V and 0 bases from J; junction bases left unmatched: 6. This CDR3 spans 16 amino acids. The CDR3 loop reads CASSYHTSGSSYEQYF. For the CDR3, the DNA is TGTGCCAGCAGTTACCATACTAGCGGAAGCTCCTACGAGCAGTACTTC.

A few counts support this clonotype. The rearrangement joins TRBV20-1 to TRBJ2-1; 10 bases agree with TRBD2. The germline V gene has CDR1 DFQATT and CDR2 SNEGSKA (reference sequence). The CDR3 is 13 residues long. V trimming: 2 bases; J trimming: 9 bases; junction bases outside the gene matches: 4. The CDR3 DNA reads TGCAGTGCTAGACTAGCGGGAGTTACTGAGCAGTTCTTC. It yields the protein CSARLAGVTEQFF.

This clonotype was observed a single time. This chain connects TRBV7-8 to TRBJ2-7; 7 bases are shared with TRBD1. After removal of 5 bases from V and 5 bases from J, the junction contained 6 bases not matched to a gene. The CDR3 consists of 13 residues. Per germline, CDR1 SGHVS and CDR2 FQNEAQ. CDR3 nucleotide sequence: TGTGCCAGCAGCCAACCACAGGGGAACGAGCAGTACTTC. It codes for CASSQPQGNEQYF.

This clonotype occurred a few times. The V and J genes are TRBV20-1 and TRBJ1-1; no firm D call. The germline V gene encodes CDR1 DFQATT and CDR2 SNEGSKA (reference sequence). The CDR3 runs to 12 residues. Trimming left V 5 bases short and J 7 bases short, with 14 bases between. The CDR3 bases are TGCAGTGCTCTCAGGCTAGACTATGAAGCTTTCTTT. It yields the protein CSALRLDYEAFF.